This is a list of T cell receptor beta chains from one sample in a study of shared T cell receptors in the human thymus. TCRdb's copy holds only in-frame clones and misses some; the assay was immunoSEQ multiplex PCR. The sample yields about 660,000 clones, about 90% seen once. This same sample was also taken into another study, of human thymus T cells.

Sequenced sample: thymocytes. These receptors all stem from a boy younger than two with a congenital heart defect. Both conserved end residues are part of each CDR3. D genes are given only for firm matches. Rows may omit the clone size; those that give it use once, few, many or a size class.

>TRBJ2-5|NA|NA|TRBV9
TGTGCCAGCAGCGTAGAGCCCAGCGCAGGGGATAAAGAGACCCAGTACTTC
CASSVEPSAGDKETQYF
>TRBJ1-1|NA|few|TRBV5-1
TGCGCCAGCAGCCTAAAGCTCATGAACACTGAAGCTTTCTTT
CASSLKLMNTEAFF
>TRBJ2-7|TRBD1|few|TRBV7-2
TGTGCCAGCAGTACAAGACCCGGACAGGGCGAGCAGTACTTC
CASSTRPGQGEQYF
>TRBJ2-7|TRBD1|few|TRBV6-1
TGTGCCAGCAGTCTCCAGGGGGCCGAGCAGTACTTC
CASSLQGAEQYF
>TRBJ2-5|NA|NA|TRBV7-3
TGTGCCAGCAGCTTAACTGGCTGGGAGACCCAGTACTTC
CASSLTGWETQYF
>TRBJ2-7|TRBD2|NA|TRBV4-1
TGCGCCAGCAGCGAAGGGACTAGCGGGAACGAGCAGTACTTC
CASSEGTSGNEQYF
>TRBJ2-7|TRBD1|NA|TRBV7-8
TGTGCCAGCACCAATTCCTCGGGACAGGGGGACTACGAGCAGTACTTC
CASTNSSGQGDYEQYF
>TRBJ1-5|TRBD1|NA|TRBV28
TGTGCCAGCAGGCCTAAGGGGGACAGGGCTAGCAATCAGCCCCAGCATTTT
CASRPKGDRASNQPQHF
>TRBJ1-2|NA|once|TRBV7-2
TGTGCCAGCAGCCAGATTAGTGGTCAGGGGCTGGCTGGCTACACCTTC
CASSQISGQGLAGYTF
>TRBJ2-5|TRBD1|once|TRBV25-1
TGTGCCAGCAGTGAATTCGGTCCCAGACAGGGAGAGACCCAGTACTTC
CASSEFGPRQGETQYF
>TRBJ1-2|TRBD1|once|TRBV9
TGTGCCAGCAGCACCGCCGGGACAGGGAGACATGGCTACACCTTC
CASSTAGTGRHGYTF
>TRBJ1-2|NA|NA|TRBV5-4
TGTGCCAGCAGCTTGGGTTTTACAGTTCCTAACTATGGCTACACCTTC
CASSLGFTVPNYGYTF
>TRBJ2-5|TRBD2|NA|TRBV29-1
TGCAGCGTTGAAGATACGGGACTAGAAGTGCCCCAAGAGACCCAGTACTTC
CSVEDTGLEVPQETQYF
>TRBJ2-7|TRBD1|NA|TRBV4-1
TGCGCCAGCAGCCAAGATAGAGACAGGGGCCCATACGAGCAGTACTTC
CASSQDRDRGPYEQYF
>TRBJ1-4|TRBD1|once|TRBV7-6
TGTGCCAGCAGCTTCCTCTCAGGGGGAACTAATGAAAAACTGTTTTTT
CASSFLSGGTNEKLFF
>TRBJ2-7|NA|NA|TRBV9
TGTGCCAGCAGCGTTGACGGGGACTCCTACGAGCAGTACTTC
CASSVDGDSYEQYF
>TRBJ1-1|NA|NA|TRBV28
TGTGCCAGCAGTCTTGGACAGTCTGAAGCTTTCTTT
CASSLGQSEAFF
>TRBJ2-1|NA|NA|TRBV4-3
TGCGCCAGCAGCCAAGAAAAGTTCGTTAGCGACTACAATGAGCAGTTCTTC
CASSQEKFVSDYNEQFF
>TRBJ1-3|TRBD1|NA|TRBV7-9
TGTGCCAGCAGCTTAGATTGGGGAAACGACAGGGGGAGAGGAAACACCATATATTTT
CASSLDWGNDRGRGNTIYF
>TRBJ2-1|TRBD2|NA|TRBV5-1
TGCGCCAGCAGCTTGTCGGCCAAGCGGGAGGAGCATGAGCAGTTCTTC
CASSLSAKREEHEQFF
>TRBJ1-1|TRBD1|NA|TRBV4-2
TGTGCCAGCAGCCAAGTGACAGGGGCCACTGAAGCTTTCTTT
CASSQVTGATEAFF
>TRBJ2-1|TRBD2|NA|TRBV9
TGTGCCAGCAGCCATCGGACTAGCGCTTCCTACAATGAGCAGTTCTTC
CASSHRTSASYNEQFF
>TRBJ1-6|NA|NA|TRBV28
TGTGCCAGCAGTTTTGATCCGGGTTCTGTCCGGGGTGTCTCGGTTACCCTCCACTTT
CASSFDPGSVRGVSVTLHF
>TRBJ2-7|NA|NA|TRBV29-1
TGCAGCGTTGGTAATGGGGCAGTCAACTACGAGCAGTACTTC
CSVGNGAVNYEQYF
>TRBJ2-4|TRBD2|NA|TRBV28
TGTGCCAGCAGTTTACTAGCGGGAGAAGGGGGCATTCAGTACTTC
CASSLLAGEGGIQYF
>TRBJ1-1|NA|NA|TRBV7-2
TGTGCCAGCAGCCGAGACAGGAACACTGAAGCTTTCTTT
CASSRDRNTEAFF
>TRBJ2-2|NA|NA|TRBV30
TGTGCCTGGAGAGGGGGGGGCAAGAACACCGGGGAGCTGTTTTTT
CAWRGGGKNTGELFF
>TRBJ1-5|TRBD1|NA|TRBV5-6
TGTGCCAGCAGCGTGACAGGGATTAGCAATCAGCCCCAGCATTTT
CASSVTGISNQPQHF
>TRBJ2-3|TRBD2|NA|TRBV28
TGTGCCAGCAGTTTATATCCGGTTAGCGGGCATAAAAGCACAGATACGCAGTATTTT
CASSLYPVSGHKSTDTQYF
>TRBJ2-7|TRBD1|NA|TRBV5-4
TGTGCCAGCAGCTTGGGAGGGCCGGGACAGTCCTACGAGCAGTACTTC
CASSLGGPGQSYEQYF
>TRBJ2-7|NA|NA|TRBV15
TGTGCCACCAGCAGAGATCTTAGAAGCGGTTCCTACGAGCAGTACTTC
CATSRDLRSGSYEQYF
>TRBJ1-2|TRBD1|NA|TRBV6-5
TGTGCCAGCAGGGGGGGACAGCCCTATGGCTACACCTTC
CASRGGQPYGYTF
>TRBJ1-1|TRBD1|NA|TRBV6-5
TGTGCCAGCAGTTACTCGGACAGGGACACTGAAGCTTTCTTT
CASSYSDRDTEAFF
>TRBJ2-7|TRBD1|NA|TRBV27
TGTGCCAGCAGTTCCCTACAGGGGACCTACGAGCAGTACTTC
CASSSLQGTYEQYF
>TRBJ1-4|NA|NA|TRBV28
TGTGCCAGCCCTCACAGGGTCACAGGGTTCGGAGAAAAACTGTTTTTT
CASPHRVTGFGEKLFF
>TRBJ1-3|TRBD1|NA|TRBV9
TGTGCCAGCAGCAACCGGGCCCAGGGGGGATCTGGAAACACCATATATTTT
CASSNRAQGGSGNTIYF